This T cell receptor beta chain was found in a study of CD8+ T cells in alopecia areata. Study-level results: Administration of tofacitinib significantly diminished scalp clonality and expanded CD8+ clones within the top 100.

V lost 1 base and J 1 base, leaving 8 bases between the germline ends. This CDR3 has 14 residues. CDR1 and CDR2 from the germline V gene are MNHEY and SMNVEV (reference sequence). Treatment in this sample: oral pan-JAK inhibitor, 5-10 mg twice daily. Peripheral blood, together with lesional scalp punch biopsies, was collected from alopecia areata patients. Worth noting for this clone: Antigen: not known.

After isolation, RNA underwent reverse transcription to generate cDNA as the sequencing template. Assay used: immunoSEQ multiplex PCR; TCRdb lists only in-frame clones, some missing. The data contain about 94,000 clones, around 71% of them seen just once; the ten biggest clones take up around 16%. This specimen was CD8+ T cells sorted from blood, taken between weeks 43 and 45, from a patient treated with tofacitinib. The clonotype originates from a human donor with alopecia areata. This chain uses TRBV27 with TRBJ2-7; TRBD1 or TRBD2 may be the D gene (5 bases each). CDR3 amino acids: CASSLWDGSYEQYF. DNA for the CDR3: TGTGCCAGCAGTTTATGGGACGGGTCCTACGAGCAGTACTTC.